This T cell receptor (beta chain) was sequenced for a study of low-dose radiotherapy and immunotherapy resistance in tumors. The V end lost 6 bases, the J end lost 6 bases, and 11 bases lay between the germline ends. The germline gives CDR1 SQVTM, CDR2 ANQGSEA. The CDR3 is 11 amino acids. Time point meaning: before trial treatment. Treatment of the donors consisted of nivolumab and ipilimumab (plus aspirin, low-dose cyclophosphamide and low-dose radiotherapy). This clonotype appeared many times. Covering alpha and beta chains, TRAV- and TRBV-specific primers were used for the first-strand cDNA. A roughly 19-cycle PCR with a constant-region primer and V-primer adapter amplified TCRs. Amplification of the isolated mRNA used in vitro transcription. TCRdb re-analysed the reads in MiXCR, keeping a single row per CDR3 protein. The repertoire consists of around 99,000 distinct CDR3 sequences, with more than 8% occurring once and the leading ten covering around 1%.

The chain is built from TRBV29-1 and TRBJ1-1; the D gene is possibly TRBD1 (5 bases). The sample consisted of PBMCs, taken before treatment. The receptor was isolated from a male donor with prostate cancer. The CDR3 DNA reads as TGCAGCGTGAAAACGGGGGCTGAAGCTTTCTTT. This codes for CSVKTGAEAFF.